Listed below are T cell receptor beta chains from one sample, sequenced in a study of blood T cell repertoires in COVID-19. Method: immunoSEQ multiplex PCR; TCRdb's copy keeps in-frame clones and lacks some. The sample has 200,000 to 250,000 clones; over 60% are singletons. The specimen was peripheral blood. The receptors derive from a woman in her 70s with acute or convalescent COVID-19. CDR3s include the opening cysteine and the closing phenylalanine or tryptophan. D genes are given only for firm matches. A clone size is listed for some rows: how often the clone was seen (once, few, many), or a class if it is expanded.

TRBD1,TRBV10-1,TRBJ1-1,many,TGCGCCAGCAGTGAGTCACGGACAGGGGCCACTGAAGCTTTCTTT,CASSESRTGATEAFF
TRBD1,TRBV19,TRBJ1-1,NA,TGTGCCAGTAGCATGATACGGACAGGGGGATCGGACGAAGCTTTCTTT,CASSMIRTGGSDEAFF
NA,TRBV19,TRBJ2-1,NA,TGTGCCAGTAACCATGGTGAGGCTGAGCAGTTCTTC,CASNHGEAEQFF
TRBD1,TRBV5-1,TRBJ1-3,few,TGCGCCAGCAGCTTGGGGAGGCCGGGACAGGGATCCTCCTCTGGAAACACCATATATTTT,CASSLGRPGQGSSSGNTIYF
TRBD1,TRBV9,TRBJ1-2,NA,TGTGCCAGCAGCCGAGGGACAGGGGCAATAGGCCGTGAGCACTATGGCTACACCTTC,CASSRGTGAIGREHYGYTF
NA,TRBV5-1,TRBJ1-5,NA,TGCGCCAGCAGCTCCTTCTTGTCAGGGGAAGGTCAGCCCCAGCATTTT,CASSSFLSGEGQPQHF
NA,TRBV30,TRBJ2-2,NA,TGTGCCTGGAGCGCAGGCCTCGCGAACACCGGGGAGCTGTTTTTT,CAWSAGLANTGELFF
TRBD1,TRBV19,TRBJ1-5,NA,TGTGCCAGTAGTAGGACAGGCGGGCAGCCCCAGCATTTT,CASSRTGGQPQHF
NA,TRBV10-3,TRBJ1-5,NA,TGTGCCATTTCAGATAGCAATCAGCCCCAGCATTTT,CAISDSNQPQHF
NA,TRBV6-5,TRBJ1-1,NA,TGTGCCAGCCGGACAGAATTGAACACTGAAGCTTTCTTT,CASRTELNTEAFF
TRBD1,TRBV19,TRBJ1-5,NA,TGTGCCAGTAGTATAACGGGACAGGGGGTTAGTCAGCCCCAGCATTTT,CASSITGQGVSQPQHF
NA,TRBV7-3,TRBJ1-1,NA,TGTGCCAGCAGCACAGGGTGGGGCACTGAAGCTTTCTTT,CASSTGWGTEAFF
TRBD1,TRBV28,TRBJ2-6,few,TGTGCCAGCAGTTTTGCCGGACAGGGGGCCTTCTCTGGGGCCAACGTCCTGACTTTC,CASSFAGQGAFSGANVLTF
NA,TRBV2,TRBJ2-7,once,TGTGCCAGCAGTGAAGGGCAGGTATACGAGCAGTACTTC,CASSEGQVYEQYF
TRBD1,TRBV2,TRBJ2-4,NA,TGTGCCAGCACAGGGACAGGGGCAGACATTCAGTACTTC,CASTGTGADIQYF
NA,TRBV19,TRBJ2-1,NA,TGTGCCAGCCGGGAAGGCGGGGCTCTGGGCGACAATGAGCAGTTCTTC,CASREGGALGDNEQFF
TRBD1,TRBV7-2,TRBJ1-3,NA,TGTGCCAGCAGCTTAGGGGGGACAGCTGGAAACACCATATATTTT,CASSLGGTAGNTIYF
NA,TRBV19,TRBJ1-5,once,TGTGCCAGTAGTATATTACGGGGGTTCGATCAGCCCCAGCATTTT,CASSILRGFDQPQHF
NA,TRBV28,TRBJ1-6,once,TGTGCCAGCAGTTACAGGGTGGGCAATTCACCCCTCCACTTT,CASSYRVGNSPLHF
TRBD2,TRBV2,TRBJ2-2,NA,TGTGCCAGCAGGCTTCTAGCGGCTAACACCGGGGAGCTGTTTTTT,CASRLLAANTGELFF
TRBD1,TRBV7-8,TRBJ1-1,NA,TGTGCCAGCAGCCAAAGGGACAGGGGGACCGCTTTCTTT,CASSQRDRGTAFF
NA,TRBV2,TRBJ1-5,once,TGTGCCAGCAGTGAATTCGGGGGAGATCAGCCCCAGCATTTT,CASSEFGGDQPQHF
TRBD2,TRBV3-1/TRBV3-2,TRBJ2-3,once,TGTGCCAGCAGCCCCCAGCGGGAGGTAACCGATACGCAGTATTTT,CASSPQREVTDTQYF
NA,TRBV5-4,TRBJ2-3,NA,TGTGCCAGCAGCGGGGGGGGCCGCACAGATACGCAGTATTTT,CASSGGGRTDTQYF
NA,TRBV29-1,TRBJ1-4,once,TGCAGCGTTTCTACAGGGTATTCGGCTGAAAAACTGTTTTTT,CSVSTGYSAEKLFF
NA,TRBV18,TRBJ2-1,NA,TGTGCCAGCTCGGACTTCTACAATGAGCAGTTCTTC,CASSDFYNEQFF
NA,TRBV5-1,TRBJ1-4,NA,TGCGCCAGCAGCCGTGGAGGGGCTTCTAATGAAAAACTGTTTTTT,CASSRGGASNEKLFF
TRBD2,TRBV5-1,TRBJ2-3,once,TGCGCCAGCAGCTGGGGACTAGCGGGAACAGATACGCAGTATTTT,CASSWGLAGTDTQYF
TRBD1,TRBV27,TRBJ1-1,NA,TGTGCCAGCAGTCAGGGGGTGGCTGAAGCTTTCTTT,CASSQGVAEAFF
TRBD2,TRBV7-9,TRBJ2-1,NA,TGTGCCAGCAGCTTAACACTAGCGGGGTACAATGAGCAGTTCTTC,CASSLTLAGYNEQFF
TRBD2,TRBV5-1,TRBJ2-1,NA,TGCGCCAGCACGGCCGGACTAGCGGGCTACAATGAGCAGTTCTTC,CASTAGLAGYNEQFF
NA,TRBV19,TRBJ2-7,once,TGTGCCAGTAGTATCCAGGGGCCCAGCTACGAGCAGTACTTC,CASSIQGPSYEQYF
NA,TRBV11-3,TRBJ2-1,NA,TGTGCCAGCAGCATGACAGGGACTCACAATGAGCAGTTCTTC,CASSMTGTHNEQFF
NA,TRBV28,TRBJ2-5,NA,TGTGCCAGCAGGGAACAGGGAGAGACCCAGTACTTC,CASREQGETQYF
NA,TRBV11-2,TRBJ2-1,NA,TGTGCCAGCAGCCGTGCAGGGGCGAGCTCCTACAATGAGCAGTTCTTC,CASSRAGASSYNEQFF
NA,TRBV5-1,TRBJ1-1,NA,TGCGCCAGCAGCCAACAGGGACCGCCGAACACTGAAGCTTTCTTT,CASSQQGPPNTEAFF
TRBD1,TRBV29-1,TRBJ1-1,NA,TGCAGCACGCTGGGACAGGGGCGGCACACTGAAGCTTTCTTT,CSTLGQGRHTEAFF
TRBD2,TRBV3-1/TRBV3-2,TRBJ2-1,NA,TGTGCCAGCAGCCCGACTAGCGGGAGCTATGAGCAGTTCTTC,CASSPTSGSYEQFF
TRBD2,TRBV9,TRBJ2-1,once,TGTGCCAGCAGCCCTCCTAGCGGGGCTCTCCATGAGCAGTTCTTC,CASSPPSGALHEQFF
NA,TRBV6-5,TRBJ2-2,NA,TGTGCCAGCAGCCGTCAGGGGAGTGACACCGGGGAGCTGTTTTTT,CASSRQGSDTGELFF
TRBD1,TRBV18,TRBJ1-2,NA,TGTGCCAGCTCATTAGACAGGGCCTATGGCTACACCTTC,CASSLDRAYGYTF
NA,TRBV27,TRBJ1-4,NA,TGTGCCAGCAGTTACGACAGGACAAATGAAAAACTGTTTTTT,CASSYDRTNEKLFF
TRBD2,TRBV28,TRBJ2-7,NA,TGTGCCAGCAGGAGCTCCCTCTTGACTAGCGATTCCTACGAGCAGTACTTC,CASRSSLLTSDSYEQYF
TRBD1,TRBV28,TRBJ2-3,NA,TGTGCCAGCAGGGGGACAGGGGGCAGAGATACGCAGTATTTT,CASRGTGGRDTQYF
NA,TRBV28,TRBJ2-7,few,TGTGCCAGCAGTCGAGAGAAGAGCGAGCAGTACTTC,CASSREKSEQYF
TRBD1,TRBV19,TRBJ2-7,NA,TGTGCCAGTAGTACCGGGACAGGCGTAGTCGAGCAGTACTTC,CASSTGTGVVEQYF
TRBD1,TRBV12-3/TRBV12-4,TRBJ1-1,NA,TGTGCCAGCAGCGAAGGGACAGAATATGAAGCTTTCTTT,CASSEGTEYEAFF
TRBD1,TRBV5-1,TRBJ1-4,NA,TGCGCCAGCAGCTTGGCAGGGGGAACTAATGAAAAACTGTTTTTT,CASSLAGGTNEKLFF
NA,TRBV7-8,TRBJ2-2,NA,TGTGCCAGCAGCTTAATCGGACAAACAACCGGGGAGCTGTTTTTT,CASSLIGQTTGELFF
TRBD2,TRBV5-1,TRBJ2-3,NA,TGCGCCAGCAGCTTGGGGGTAGCGGGGACAACAGATACGCAGTATTTT,CASSLGVAGTTDTQYF
TRBD1,TRBV19,TRBJ1-2,NA,TGTGCCAGTAGTATGACCAGGACAGGCTATGGCTACACCTTC,CASSMTRTGYGYTF
NA,TRBV5-5,TRBJ2-4,few,TGTGCCAGCAGCTTGGACAGGGTGGTCGAAAACATTCAGTACTTC,CASSLDRVVENIQYF
TRBD1,TRBV5-1,TRBJ2-5,few,TGCGCCAGCAGCCCCGGGACAGGGGCTGGCCAAGAGACCCAGTACTTC,CASSPGTGAGQETQYF
TRBD2,TRBV29-1,TRBJ2-3,NA,TGCAGCGTTCTCGGGACTAGCGGGGACACAGATACGCAGTATTTT,CSVLGTSGDTDTQYF
NA,TRBV3-1/TRBV3-2,TRBJ2-3,NA,TGTGCCAGCAGCCAACCTACCCGGAGGGTCTCAGATACGCAGTATTTT,CASSQPTRRVSDTQYF
TRBD1,TRBV11-1,TRBJ2-5,NA,TGTGCCAGCAGCCCGAGGACAGGGTGGGAGACCCAGTACTTC,CASSPRTGWETQYF